The 19 T cell receptor beta chains reported below all come from one sample, sequenced in a study of monozygotic twins with inflammatory bowel disease. TCRdb reprocessed the 5' RACE reads and keeps a single row for each CDR3 protein, giving no DNA. The sample has approximately 400,000 distinct CDR3 sequences. Sequencing input: blood. The receptor source for this set is a human donor with ulcerative colitis or Crohn's disease, or a healthy co-twin of an affected twin (not recorded which).

The V gene is TRBV12-3 or TRBV12-4, the J gene TRBJ2-3; TCRdb lists TRBD1, though no DNA is available to test this call. The CDR3 has 14 amino acids. CDR3 region: CASSLGTPGDTQYF.

The chain employs TRBV5-4 and TRBJ2-3; with no DNA, the TCRdb D assignment of TRBD2 cannot be verified. CDR1 is SGHNT and CDR2 is YYREEE in the germline V gene (reference sequence). The CDR3 is 14 residues long. The CDR3 is CASSYEARPDTQYF.

The chain couples TRBV14 to TRBJ2-7; TCRdb selects TRBD1, and the lack of DNA leaves this call unchecked. This CDR3 has 14 amino acids. Germline V gene sequence: CDR1 SGHDN, CDR2 FVKESK. CDR3 amino acids: CASSQVDIYYEQYF.

This sequence joins TRBV7-8 and TRBJ2-1; TCRdb gives TRBD1 as the D gene, but with no DNA this cannot be confirmed. CDR1 is SGHVS, CDR2 FQNEAQ, per germline. CDR3 length: 15 residues. The CDR3 loop is CASSSPGRSHNEQFF.

This chain links TRBV20-1 with TRBJ1-3; the TCRdb call, TRBD1, lacks DNA for checking. The CDR3 consists of 14 residues. The germline CDR1 and CDR2 sequences are DFQATT and SNEGSKA (reference sequence). CDR3 loop: CSARRQVSGNTIYF.

J is TRBJ1-1 and V is TRBV14; as DNA is missing, the TRBD1 call by TCRdb cannot be tested. Germline V gene sequence: CDR1 SGHDN, CDR2 FVKESK. The CDR3 contains 13 residues. The CDR3 spells CASNRYGQAEAFF.

The genes are TRBV7-2 and TRBJ2-4; TCRdb indicates TRBD1, and absent DNA this call remains unverified. The V gene's germline CDR1 is SGHTA and CDR2 FQGNSA. The length of the CDR3 is 14 residues. CDR3 in amino acids: CASSPTQGVGIQYF.

The chain recombines TRBV12-3 or TRBV12-4 with TRBJ2-7; the D call of TRBD2 rests on TCRdb alone, since no DNA is present to check it. This CDR3 has 14 residues. The CDR3 region is CASSPLAGGYEQYF.

V is TRBV2 and J is TRBJ2-1; without DNA, the TCRdb call of TRBD2 cannot be checked. There are 12 residues in the CDR3. From germline, CDR1 is SNHLY and CDR2 FYNNEI. CDR3 sequence: CASSEGDSLLFF.

This chain links TRBV15 with TRBJ1-2. The CDR3 has 14 amino acids. Germline CDR1 reads LNHNV; CDR2 reads YYDKDF (reference sequence). The CDR3: CATSTAGRDYGYTF. Looking up the rest from reference TRBV15 and TRBJ1-2 gives the full variable domain: DAMVIQNPRYQVTQFGKPVTLSCSQTLNHNVMYWYQQKSSQAPKLLFHYYDKDFNNEADTPDNFQSRRPNTSFCFLDIRSPGLGDTAMYLCATSTAGRDYGYTFGSGTRLTVV.

The genes are TRBV12-3 or TRBV12-4 and TRBJ1-1; there is no DNA to check the TCRdb D call of TRBD1. The CDR3 loop spans 12 amino acids. CDR3 sequence: CASRGANTEAFF.

The chain links TRBV6-5 to TRBJ2-1; TCRdb selects TRBD1, and the lack of DNA leaves this call unchecked. Germline V gene lookup returns CDR1 MNHEY and CDR2 SVGAGI. This CDR3 is 15 amino acids long. The CDR3 is CASSYDRGEENEQFF.

The chain has TRBV13 and TRBJ1-1. Germline loops: CDR1 PRHDT, CDR2 FYEKMQ (reference sequence). The CDR3 length is 15 residues. The CDR3 here is CASSLMGLEGTEAFF.

The chain employs TRBV7-9 and TRBJ1-5; no DNA is available, so the TRBD1 call from TCRdb remains unchecked. In germline, CDR1 is SEHNR, CDR2 FQNEAQ (reference sequence). This CDR3 region has 16 residues. CDR3 sequence reads: CASSPGTGLINQPQHF.

This sequence joins TRBV18 and TRBJ1-5; TCRdb outputs TRBD1, but without DNA this stays unchecked. This CDR3 region has 12 residues. The germline gives CDR1 KGHSH, CDR2 LQKENI. Here the CDR3 reads CASGPRGQPQHF.

The CDR3: CSVRTDTGARSDTQYF. The chain recombines TRBV29-1 with TRBJ2-3; TCRdb gives TRBD1 as the D gene, but with no DNA this cannot be confirmed. CDR3 length: 16 residues. From germline, CDR1 is SQVTM and CDR2 ANQGSEA.

This chain joins TRBV5-3 and TRBJ1-1. TRBV5-3 is an ORF; its function is uncertain. This CDR3 is 14 amino acids long. CDR3 protein: CARSLAPGNTEAFF.

CDR3 protein: CASSVAGTSGTDTQYF. The chain joins TRBV9 to TRBJ2-3; TCRdb reports TRBD2, a call that lacks DNA to check it against. This CDR3 region has 16 residues. Germline-derived CDR1 and CDR2 are SGDLS and YYNGEE.

The CDR3 is CASSNGGRTIYNEQFF. This sequence joins TRBV21-1 and TRBJ2-1; TCRdb reports TRBD2, a call that lacks DNA to check it against. TRBV21-1 is a recognized pseudogene. The CDR3 covers 16 residues.